Listed below are T cell receptor beta chains from one sample, sequenced in a study of blood T cell repertoires in COVID-19. The table came from immunoSEQ multiplex PCR; TCRdb's copy has only in-frame clones and leaves some out. The table has roughly 180,000 clones, 75% to 90% seen once. Sequences were obtained from peripheral blood. The receptors shown here come from a man in his sixties or seventies with active or convalescent COVID-19. The CDR3 runs from the conserved cysteine through the conserved F or W. A D gene is named only where the DNA matches it firmly. Where a row states a size, it is once, few, many or the class of an expanded clone; other rows omit it.

D,J,V,size,CDR3,DNA
TRBD2,TRBJ2-7,TRBV2,.,CASSETASGGPNYEQYF,TGTGCCAGCAGTGAAACGGCTAGCGGGGGGCCTAACTACGAGCAGTACTTC
.,TRBJ2-3,TRBV7-2,.,CASSLVYGGALGADTQYF,TGTGCCAGCAGCTTAGTATATGGGGGGGCCCTCGGCGCAGATACGCAGTATTTT
TRBD1,TRBJ2-3,TRBV5-1,few,CASSTGTGGFTDTQYF,TGCGCCAGCAGCACTGGGACAGGGGGCTTTACAGATACGCAGTATTTT
.,TRBJ1-5,TRBV3-1/TRBV3-2,.,CASSQGVQRPGHF,TGTGCCAGCAGCCAAGGGGTCCAGCGACCGGGGCATTTT
.,TRBJ2-5,TRBV4-3,.,CASSQDLGTRQETQYF,TGCGCCAGCAGCCAAGATCTTGGGACAAGGCAAGAGACCCAGTACTTC
.,TRBJ1-1,TRBV4-3,.,CASSQDQGNTEAFF,TGCGCCAGCAGCCAAGATCAGGGGAACACTGAAGCTTTCTTT
.,TRBJ1-3,TRBV12-3/TRBV12-4,.,CASTQGNTIYF,TGTGCCAGCACACAGGGAAACACCATATATTTT
.,TRBJ2-1,TRBV24-1,.,CATSGAGASYNEQFF,TGTGCCACCAGTGGCGCAGGGGCTTCCTACAATGAGCAGTTCTTC
.,TRBJ2-7,TRBV27,.,CASSLSQDRHRYEQYF,TGTGCCAGCAGTTTATCCCAGGACAGACACCGATACGAGCAGTACTTC
.,TRBJ1-1,TRBV6-5,.,CASSYSRLGSNEAFF,TGTGCCAGCAGTTACTCGCGTCTGGGGAGCAATGAAGCTTTCTTT
.,TRBJ2-7,TRBV4-3,.,CASSQMGGPEQYF,TGCGCCAGCAGCCAAATGGGGGGACCCGAGCAGTACTTC
.,TRBJ1-1,TRBV27,.,CASAPQNMNTEAFF,TGTGCCAGCGCCCCACAGAACATGAACACTGAAGCTTTCTTT
.,TRBJ2-5,TRBV11-2,.,CASSLGGVETQYF,TGTGCCAGCAGCTTAGGGGGCGTAGAGACCCAGTACTTC
TRBD1,TRBJ1-1,TRBV28,.,CASSAEGTGDTEAFF,TGTGCCAGCAGTGCAGAAGGGACAGGGGACACTGAAGCTTTCTTT
.,TRBJ2-7,TRBV7-9,.,CASSRTAASYEQYF,TGTGCCAGCAGCCGGACAGCCGCCTCCTACGAGCAGTACTTC
TRBD1,TRBJ2-2,TRBV7-2,.,CASSPDRVAGELFF,TGTGCCAGCAGCCCCGACAGGGTAGCAGGGGAGCTGTTTTTT
.,TRBJ2-3,TRBV5-5,once,CASRPGLPTDTQYF,TGTGCCAGCAGACCGGGACTCCCGACAGATACGCAGTATTTT
TRBD2,TRBJ2-2,TRBV5-1,.,CASSPGGGTGELFF,TGCGCCAGCAGCCCGGGAGGGGGAACCGGGGAGCTGTTTTTT
.,TRBJ1-2,TRBV20-1,.,CSASSMRIYGYTF,TGCAGTGCTAGTTCCATGCGGATCTATGGCTACACCTTC
.,TRBJ1-2,TRBV9,.,CASSVDPGDNYGYTF,TGTGCCAGCAGCGTAGATCCGGGAGATAACTATGGCTACACCTTC
.,TRBJ2-3,TRBV5-1,.,CASSLSDTDTQYF,TGCGCCAGCAGCTTGTCAGACACAGATACGCAGTATTTT
.,TRBJ1-2,TRBV15,.,CATSRGTADVSNYGYTF,TGTGCCACCAGCCGGGGGACGGCAGACGTTTCTAACTATGGCTACACCTTC
.,TRBJ1-4,TRBV7-8,.,CASSLESGAGGEKLFF,TGTGCCAGCAGCTTAGAATCCGGTGCGGGAGGGGAAAAACTGTTTTTT
TRBD1,TRBJ1-2,TRBV19,once,CASSTGQGHGYTF,TGTGCCAGTAGTACCGGACAGGGTCATGGCTACACCTTC
.,TRBJ1-5,TRBV28,.,CASSLAGAGQPQHF,TGTGCCAGCAGTCTGGCAGGGGCTGGTCAGCCCCAGCATTTT
.,TRBJ1-6,TRBV5-1,.,CASSLDTGSNSPLHF,TGCGCCAGCAGCTTGGATACAGGGTCTAATTCACCCCTCCACTTT
.,TRBJ1-6,TRBV6-2/TRBV6-3,.,CASSYPLGLTNSPLHF,TGTGCCAGCAGTTACCCTCTGGGACTGACTAATTCACCCCTCCACTTT
.,TRBJ1-3,TRBV7-2,.,CASSLARAGYSGNTIYF,TGTGCCAGCAGCTTAGCGCGGGCGGGGTACTCTGGAAACACCATATATTTT
.,TRBJ1-3,TRBV3-1/TRBV3-2,few,CASSQGAGNTIYF,TGTGCCAGCAGCCAAGGAGCTGGAAACACCATATATTTT
.,TRBJ1-3,TRBV6-5,once,CASSRGSSGNTIYF,TGTGCCAGCAGTCGGGGATCGTCTGGAAACACCATATATTTT
.,TRBJ2-1,TRBV7-9,once,CASSAGTINEQFF,TGTGCCAGCAGCGCCGGGACAATAAATGAGCAGTTCTTC
.,TRBJ1-1,TRBV7-9,.,CASRDMAGEAFF,TGTGCCAGCCGAGACATGGCAGGCGAAGCTTTCTTT
.,TRBJ1-1,TRBV4-1,.,CASRKGGDTEAFF,TGCGCCAGCAGAAAAGGGGGGGATACTGAAGCTTTCTTT
TRBD2,TRBJ2-5,TRBV4-1,.,CASSQGTGGETQYF,TGCGCCAGCAGCCAAGGTACGGGGGGAGAGACCCAGTACTTC
.,TRBJ2-1,TRBV5-1,once,CASSLAGISEQFF,TGCGCCAGCAGCTTGGCAGGGATTAGTGAGCAGTTCTTC
TRBD1,TRBJ2-2,TRBV9,.,CASSLRSAPGQGLWTGELFF,TGTGCCAGCAGCTTACGATCTGCCCCGGGACAGGGGCTTTGGACCGGGGAGCTGTTTTTT
.,TRBJ1-6,TRBV6-6,.,CASSPTASGGSPLHF,TGTGCCAGCAGTCCGACAGCTTCGGGGGGTTCACCCCTCCACTTT